Shown below are 16 T cell receptor beta chains from a single sample sequenced in a study of technical replicates of blood from a few donors. Produced via immunoSEQ multiplex PCR; TCRdb's table is partial and in-frame only. The repertoire holds under 90,000 clones, with 95% to 97% as singletons. Sequencing used T cells isolated from PBMCs. These TCRs come from a human donor in good health.

The chain is built from TRBV27 and TRBJ2-6, with 9 bases matching TRBD2. The germline V gene has CDR1 MNHEY and CDR2 SMNVEV (reference sequence). After removal of 2 bases from V and 0 bases from J, the junction contained 11 bases not matched to a gene. This CDR3 is built from 20 residues. CDR3 residues: CASSLVSSGTPYSGANVLTF. The CDR3, as DNA: TGTGCCAGCAGTTTAGTGTCTAGCGGGACCCCGTACTCTGGGGCCAACGTCCTGACTTTC. Looking up the rest from reference TRBV27 and TRBJ2-6 gives the full variable domain: EAQVTQNPRYLITVTGKKLTVTCSQNMNHEYMSWYRQDPGLGLRQIYYSMNVEVTDKGDVPEGYKVSRKEKRNFPLILESPSPNQTSLYFCASSLVSSGTPYSGANVLTFGAGSRLTVL.

This chain connects TRBV27 to TRBJ2-1; 8 positions agree with TRBD2. With V trimmed by 6 bases and J by 6 bases, 13 bases remained unmatched. The CDR3 spans 16 residues. From germline, CDR1 is MNHEY and CDR2 SMNVEV (reference sequence). CDR3 sequence (DNA): TGTGCCAGCAGCCTAATAAGCGGGGGCTTTCGCAATGAGCAGTTCTTC. Translated: CASSLISGGFRNEQFF.

V and J are TRBV10-3 and TRBJ1-1, with TRBD1 matching 7 bases. V shed 0 bases and J 7 bases; nucleotides not matched to a gene: 8. The CDR3 covers 15 residues. Per the germline V gene, CDR1 is ENHRY and CDR2 is SYGVKD. CDR3: CAISESSTGAGEAFF. The DNA of the CDR3 is TGTGCCATCAGTGAGTCTTCCACAGGGGCAGGTGAAGCTTTCTTT.

This sequence joins TRBV2 and TRBJ2-5, with 10 bases lining up with TRBD2. J lost 5 bases, V lost 6 bases, and 15 bases had no gene match. Germline lookup yields CDR1 SNHLY and CDR2 FYNNEI. The CDR3 has 17 amino acids. The CDR3 nucleotides are TGTGCCAGCAGGAGTTCCCTAACTAGCGGGATTGGGGAGACCCAGTACTTC. Its protein is CASRSSLTSGIGETQYF.

The gene calls are TRBV6-5 and TRBJ2-1, with TRBD2 as a possible D gene (6 bases). The CDR3 totals 13 residues. Trimming removed 5 bases from V and 7 bases from J, with 12 bases in between. Germline CDR1 MNHEY, CDR2 SVGAGI. CDR3 nucleotides: TGTGCCAGCAGTATCGGGACTTCTAATGAGCAGTTCTTC. It specifies CASSIGTSNEQFF.

The rearrangement joins TRBV29-1 to TRBJ2-7; 10 nucleotides agree with TRBD1. CDR1 and CDR2 from the germline V gene are SQVTM and ANQGSEA. Trimming took 7 bases from V and 5 from J; bases not matched to a gene: 8. The CDR3 is 13 amino acids. This CDR3 is CSGKTGGAHEQYF. CDR3 nucleotide sequence: TGCAGCGGAAAGACAGGGGGCGCCCACGAGCAGTACTTC.

The gene calls are TRBV27 and TRBJ1-5; possibly TRBD1 for D (6 bases). V was pared by 3 bases and J by 5 bases, with 11 bases between. Germline V gene sequence: CDR1 MNHEY, CDR2 SMNVEV (reference sequence). The CDR3 is 14 residues long. CDR3 in DNA: TGTGCCAGCAGTTTGGCGGGGGCTCATCAGCCCCAGCATTTT. Translating gives CASSLAGAHQPQHF.

The genes are TRBV18 and TRBJ2-4, with D possibly being TRBD1 (6 bases). The CDR3 runs to 17 residues. V gave up 4 bases and J gave up 0 bases, with 16 bases separating them. Germline V CDR1 and CDR2: KGHSH, LQKENI. This chain's CDR3 is CASSRPGQSLAKNIQYF. CDR3 nucleotides: TGTGCCAGCTCACGACCAGGACAGAGTCTAGCCAAAAACATTCAGTACTTC.

The chain joins TRBV9 to TRBJ2-1, with no clear D. V shed 0 bases and J shed 7 bases, with 5 bases lying between them. Germline CDR1 is SGDLS and CDR2 is YYNGEE. The length of the CDR3 is 12 residues. As DNA, the CDR3 is TGTGCCAGCAGCGTAGTCCATAATGAGCAGTTCTTC. Translating gives CASSVVHNEQFF.

The rearrangement links TRBV1 to TRBJ2-1; the D call in the table, TRBD2, was not verified against the DNA. TRBV1 is annotated as a pseudogene. The CDR3 covers 15 residues. CDR3 in amino acids: CTSSQYGLAHNEQFF. The CDR3 bases are TGCACCAGCAGCCAGTATGGACTAGCTCACAATGAGCAGTTCTTC.

The chain uses TRBV6-1 and TRBJ1-4, with D tentatively TRBD1 (5 bases). Looked up from germline, CDR1 is MNHNS and CDR2 is SASEGT. V lost 0 bases, J lost 1 base, and 12 bases lay in between. This CDR3 spans 17 amino acids. The CDR3 protein is CASSEARGTRTNEKLFF. The CDR3 DNA sequence: TGTGCCAGCAGTGAAGCTCGGGGGACGAGAACTAATGAAAAACTGTTTTTT.

The V call is TRBV19, the J call TRBJ2-5, with 7 bases that match TRBD1. CDR3 length: 15 residues. The germline gives CDR1 LNHDA, CDR2 SQIVND (reference sequence). Germline trimming cut 5 bases from V and 2 bases from J; bases unmatched to any gene: 8. The CDR3 nucleotides read TGTGCCAGTAGTCCGGGACAGAAGTTACAAGAGACCCAGTACTTC. This translates into CASSPGQKLQETQYF.

The chain employs TRBV5-1 and TRBJ2-7, with D perhaps TRBD1 (5 bases). This CDR3 contains 14 residues. Germline V lookup: CDR1 SGHRS, CDR2 YFSETQ. V lost 3 bases, J lost 5 bases, and 15 bases lay in between. The CDR3 reads CASSSRNSRDEQYF. The CDR3 coding sequence is TGCGCCAGCAGCTCGAGAAACTCCAGGGACGAGCAGTACTTC.

The gene calls are TRBV29-1 and TRBJ2-1, with 11 bases matching TRBD2. V lost 4 bases to trimming and J lost 8 bases; unmatched junction nucleotides: 7. Germline CDR1 and CDR2: SQVTM and ANQGSEA. The CDR3 is 14 residues long. The DNA for the CDR3 is TGCAGCGTTGGTGCTAGCGGGAGGTCGGATGAGCAGTTCTTC. Protein: CSVGASGRSDEQFF.

This sequence joins TRBV7-6 and TRBJ2-7; 9 nucleotides line up with TRBD1. Trimming removed 5 bases from V and 3 bases from J; junction bases left unmatched: 11. The CDR3 extends over 16 amino acids. Germline V gives CDR1 SGHVS, CDR2 FNYEAQ. The CDR3 DNA reads as TGTGCCAGCAGCGCGGGGGACAGGGCTGGATACTACGAGCAGTACTTC. This codes for CASSAGDRAGYYEQYF.

The V gene is TRBV4-1, the J gene TRBJ2-5; 13 positions agree with TRBD2. Trimming cost V 2 bases and J 3 bases; bases outside gene matches: 9. The CDR3 has 18 residues. In germline, CDR1 is MGHRA, CDR2 YSYEKL. CDR3 protein: CASSQRLAGGSPEETQYF. The DNA of the CDR3 is TGCGCCAGCAGCCAACGACTAGCGGGGGGCTCCCCCGAAGAGACCCAGTACTTC.